This TCR beta chain came from a study of OX40 agonist ivuxolimab in advanced cancers. Points on this clone: Its target is unknown.

Per the germline V gene, CDR1 is SGHTA and CDR2 is FQGNSA. The CDR3 spans 17 residues. The junction had 5 bases not matched to a gene; V was cut back by 0 bases and J by 2 bases. Study observations and caveats: Clonal expansion from baseline to week 6 occurred in both CD4+ and CD8+ T cells.

No patient had autoimmune disease or received systemic immunosuppression. The repertoire was sequenced with immunoSEQ multiplex PCR; TCRdb's copy has only in-frame clones and lacks some. The sample carries tens of thousands of clones, 80% to 90% recorded once. The specimen comprised CD4+ or CD8+ T cells sorted from blood, sampled in a trial of the OX40 agonist ivuxolimab. The sequence derives from an adult with an advanced solid tumor such as melanoma, head and neck, liver or kidney cancer. The chain couples TRBV7-2 to TRBJ2-5; 11 bases align to TRBD2. The CDR3 spells CASSLARIAGGQETQYF. The CDR3 coding sequence is TGTGCCAGCAGCTTAGCCCGAATAGCGGGAGGGCAAGAGACCCAGTACTTC.